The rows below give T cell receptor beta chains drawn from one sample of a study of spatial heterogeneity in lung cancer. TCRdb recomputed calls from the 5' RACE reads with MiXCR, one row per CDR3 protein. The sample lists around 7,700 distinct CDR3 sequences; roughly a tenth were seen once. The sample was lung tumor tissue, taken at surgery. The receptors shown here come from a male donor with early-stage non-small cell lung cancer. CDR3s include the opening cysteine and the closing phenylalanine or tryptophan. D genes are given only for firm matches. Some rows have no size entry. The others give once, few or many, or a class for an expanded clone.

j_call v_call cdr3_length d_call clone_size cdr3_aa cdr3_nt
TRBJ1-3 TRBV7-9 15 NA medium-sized CASSFGLISGNTIYF TGTGCCAGCAGCTTCGGGCTCATCTCTGGAAACACCATATATTTT
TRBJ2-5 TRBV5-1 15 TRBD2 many CASSSTSGVGETQYF TGCGCCAGCAGCTCGACTAGCGGGGTAGGAGAGACCCAGTACTTC
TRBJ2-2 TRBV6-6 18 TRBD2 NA CASSYPLGGVGNTGELFF TGTGCCAGCAGTTACCCCCTGGGAGGGGTGGGAAACACCGGGGAGCTGTTTTTT
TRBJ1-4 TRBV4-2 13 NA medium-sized CASSRWDAEKLFF TGTGCCAGCAGCCGCTGGGACGCTGAAAAACTGTTTTTT
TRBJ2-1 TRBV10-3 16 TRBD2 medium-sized CAISDPSGGLYNEQFF TGTGCCATCAGTGACCCTAGCGGGGGTCTCTACAATGAGCAGTTCTTC
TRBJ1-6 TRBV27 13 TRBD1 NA CAISRDSGSPLHF TGTGCCATCAGCCGGGACAGTGGCTCACCCCTCCACTTT
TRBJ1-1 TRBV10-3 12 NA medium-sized CAIRTENTEAFF TGTGCCATCAGAACAGAGAACACTGAAGCTTTCTTT
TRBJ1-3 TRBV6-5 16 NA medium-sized CASSFRLGLSGNTIYF TGTGCCAGCAGTTTCCGACTGGGTCTCTCTGGAAACACCATATATTTT
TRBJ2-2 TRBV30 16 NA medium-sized CAWSGGLSGNTGELFF TGTGCCTGGAGTGGGGGACTGAGCGGGAACACCGGGGAGCTGTTTTTT
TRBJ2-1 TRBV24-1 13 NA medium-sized CATRGIGDNEQFF TGTGCCACCAGAGGGATCGGGGACAATGAGCAGTTCTTC
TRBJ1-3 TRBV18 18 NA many CASSQTLGGHSSGNTIYF TGTGCCAGCTCACAAACTCTGGGGGGCCACAGCTCTGGAAACACCATATATTTT
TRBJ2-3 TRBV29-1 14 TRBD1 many CSAPGQASTDTQYF TGCAGCGCTCCCGGACAGGCGAGCACAGATACGCAGTATTTT
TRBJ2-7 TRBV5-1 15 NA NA CASSLGEGVSYEQYF TGCGCCAGCAGCTTGGGAGAGGGGGTCTCCTACGAGCAGTACTTC
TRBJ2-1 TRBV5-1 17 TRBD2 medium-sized CASSLADRGGSYNEQFF TGCGCCAGCAGCTTGGCCGATCGCGGGGGTAGCTACAATGAGCAGTTCTTC
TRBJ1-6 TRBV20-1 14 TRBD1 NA CSAPGGTGASPLHF TGCAGTGCCCCAGGCGGGACAGGGGCTTCACCCCTCCACTTT
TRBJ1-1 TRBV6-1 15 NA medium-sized CASGSANRDYTEAFF TGTGCCAGCGGGTCGGCGAACAGGGACTACACTGAAGCTTTCTTT
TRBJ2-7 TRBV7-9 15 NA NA CASSLGGQSYYEQYF TGTGCCAGCAGCTTAGGGGGACAATCCTATTACGAGCAGTACTTC
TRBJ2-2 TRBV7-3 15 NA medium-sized CASSLGGPNTGELFF TGTGCCAGCAGCTTAGGGGGGCCGAACACCGGGGAGCTGTTTTTT
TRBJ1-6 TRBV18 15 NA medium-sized CASSPPGRENSPLHF TGTGCCAGCTCACCACCGGGAAGGGAGAATTCACCCCTCCACTTT
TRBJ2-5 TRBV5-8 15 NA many CASSFTGGIQETQYF TGTGCCAGCAGCTTCACCGGGGGTATCCAAGAGACCCAGTACTTC
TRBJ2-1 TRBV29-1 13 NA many CSVANTVWNEQFF TGCAGCGTTGCCAACACGGTTTGGAATGAGCAGTTCTTC
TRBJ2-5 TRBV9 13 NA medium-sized CASSVGLGETQYF TGTGCCAGCAGCGTAGGTCTAGGGGAGACCCAGTACTTC
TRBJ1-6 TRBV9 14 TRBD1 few CASSGDREFSPLHF TGTGCCAGCAGCGGGGACAGGGAATTTTCACCCCTCCACTTT
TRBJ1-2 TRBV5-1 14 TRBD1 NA CASRTGAANYGYTF TGCGCCAGCAGGACAGGGGCGGCGAACTATGGCTACACCTTC
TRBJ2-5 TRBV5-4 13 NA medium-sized CASKLGQQETQYF TGTGCCAGCAAGCTAGGTCAGCAAGAGACCCAGTACTTC
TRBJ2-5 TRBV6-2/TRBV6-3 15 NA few CASSPWGPGEETQYF TGTGCCAGCAGCCCCTGGGGTCCAGGAGAAGAGACCCAGTACTTC
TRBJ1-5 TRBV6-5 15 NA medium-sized CASSYSAGEGQPQHF TGTGCCAGCAGTTACTCGGCGGGGGAGGGTCAGCCCCAGCATTTT